This TCR beta chain derives from a study of glioma-infiltrating T cells. Study findings and constraints: Above-expected tissue-blood divergence occurred in all gliomas, most in low-grade ones. CDR3 overlap between tissue and blood was very small.

The CDR3 runs 16 residues. Germline V CDR1 and CDR2: LGHNA, YNFKEQ. V was pared by 4 bases and J by 1 base, with 10 bases of the junction left unmatched. There are a few counts of this clonotype. Antigen: not known. Using RNA template, CDR3s of TCR alpha and beta were amplified with iRepertoire arm-PCR. One-step reverse transcription and amplification started from around 100-400 ng of tissue mRNA or PBMC total RNA. TCRdb re-called the multiplex PCR reads with MiXCR, one entry per CDR3 protein. The repertoire holds around 100,000 distinct CDR3 sequences, with around 29% as singletons. This TCR was sampled from a human donor with low-grade glioma or glioblastoma, undergoing nonglioma brain surgery, or in good health (not recorded which). V is TRBV4-2 and J is TRBJ2-7; TRBD1 matches at 7 bases. Sequenced material: glioma tissue, nonneoplastic brain tissue, or PBMCs (not recorded which). Here the CDR3 reads CASSLGGLGLSYEQYF. The DNA for the CDR3 is TGTGCCAGCAGCCTAGGGGGCTTAGGGTTGTCCTACGAGCAGTACTTC.